The 14 T cell receptor beta chains below all came from one sample that was sequenced in a study of blood T cell repertoires in COVID-19. Method: immunoSEQ multiplex PCR; TCRdb's copy keeps in-frame clones and lacks some. The sample yields a few hundred thousand clones, around 84% seen once. Sequenced material: peripheral blood. The receptors stem from a man in his forties with acute or convalescent COVID-19.

The rearrangement uses TRBV19 and TRBJ1-5, with TRBD1 matching 11 bases. This CDR3 spans 16 amino acids. With V trimmed by 6 bases and J by 6 bases, 10 bases remained unmatched. The V gene's germline CDR1 is LNHDA and CDR2 SQIVND (reference sequence). The CDR3 reads CASSHVGQGAFQPQHF. The CDR3 coding sequence is TGTGCCAGTAGCCATGTAGGACAGGGGGCCTTTCAGCCCCAGCATTTT. The full variable domain, its missing parts supplied by reference TRBV19 and TRBJ1-5, is DGGITQSPKYLFRKEGQNVTLSCEQNLNHDAMYWYRQDPGQGLRLIYYSQIVNDFQKGDIAEGYSVSREKKESFPLTVTSAQKNPTAFYLCASSHVGQGAFQPQHFGDGTRLSIL.

The chain employs TRBV24-1 and TRBJ2-5; TRBD2 matches at 13 bases. Germline V CDR1 and CDR2: KGHDR, SFDVKD. The V segment lost 3 bases and the J segment 2 bases; nucleotides outside the gene matches: 5. This CDR3 contains 17 residues. In DNA, the CDR3 is TGTGCCACCAGTGATCCGGGACTAGCGGGAAATCAAGAGACCCAGTACTTC. Translated: CATSDPGLAGNQETQYF.

The J gene is TRBJ1-2, the V gene TRBV2; the D is unclear. V was cut by 7 bases and J by 1 base, with 16 bases left in between. The CDR3 length is 15 residues. Germline V gene lookup returns CDR1 SNHLY and CDR2 FYNNEI. The CDR3 DNA reads TGTGCCAGCATCCACGACGGGAATAATAACTATGGCTACACCTTC. Protein sequence: CASIHDGNNNYGYTF.

The V gene is TRBV7-9, the J gene TRBJ1-1; no firm D call. The CDR3 consists of 14 residues. Germline V gives CDR1 SEHNR, CDR2 FQNEAQ (reference sequence). Trimming pared 1 base from V and 4 bases from J, leaving 10 bases between. The CDR3 DNA sequence: TGTGCCAGCAGCTTAGTATTGCCGGGCACTGAAGCTTTCTTT. Translating it yields CASSLVLPGTEAFF. Filled out from reference TRBV7-9 and TRBJ1-1, the complete variable domain reads DTGVSQNPRHKITKRGQNVTFRCDPISEHNRLYWYRQTLGQGPEFLTYFQNEAQLEKSRLLSDRFSAERPKGSFSTLEIQRTEQGDSAMYLCASSLVLPGTEAFFGQGTRLTVV.

This clone came up a few times. This chain connects TRBV9 to TRBJ2-7, with 10 positions matching TRBD1. V lost 3 bases and J lost 8; bases outside the gene matches: 8. The CDR3 extends over 14 amino acids. Germline values: CDR1 SGDLS, CDR2 YYNGEE. The CDR3 region is CASSELPGQGKQYF. CDR3 DNA sequence: TGTGCCAGCAGCGAATTACCGGGACAGGGGAAGCAGTACTTC.

This chain connects TRBV12-3 or TRBV12-4 to TRBJ1-2; D gene unclear. Trimming left V 7 bases short and J 3 bases short, with 12 bases between. The CDR3 has 13 amino acids. For the CDR3, the DNA is TGTGCCAGCATAAAGGAAGCGGACTATGGCTACACCTTC. This gives the protein CASIKEADYGYTF.

This rearrangement joins TRBV7-9 to TRBJ1-1; 10 positions agree with TRBD1. Germline V gives CDR1 SEHNR, CDR2 FQNEAQ (reference sequence). The ends lost 10 bases at V and 4 bases at J; junction bases unmatched: 15. The CDR3 has 16 residues. The CDR3 DNA reads as TGTGCCACCACTTGGGGGACAGGGGATGTCGGCACTGAAGCTTTCTTT. Translation: CATTWGTGDVGTEAFF.

The chain recombines TRBV6-5 with TRBJ1-6; 7 bases align to TRBD1. The CDR3 extends over 15 amino acids. Germline trimming cut 4 bases from V and 7 bases from J; bases unmatched to any gene: 7. CDR1 is MNHEY, CDR2 SVGAGI, per germline. The CDR3 coding sequence is TGTGCCAGCAGTTCCCCGGAGGGGGCAAATTCACCCCTCCACTTT. This translates into CASSSPEGANSPLHF.

This clone appeared a single time. V is TRBV5-6 and J is TRBJ1-2; D is unclear. V was clipped by 4 bases and J by 0 bases, with 16 bases between them. Per the germline V gene, CDR1 is SGHDT and CDR2 is YYEEEE. The CDR3 has 16 residues. The CDR3 here is CASSPPLSPSNYGYTF. The CDR3 nucleotides are TGTGCCAGCAGCCCTCCCCTGTCCCCCTCTAACTATGGCTACACCTTC.

V usage is TRBV5-1 and J usage is TRBJ2-3; 9 nucleotides align to TRBD2. The germline V gene encodes CDR1 SGHRS and CDR2 YFSETQ. J was trimmed by 5 bases and V by 0 bases; bases with no gene match: 7. The CDR3 runs 16 residues. CDR3 DNA: TGCGCCAGCAGCTTGGCGACTAGCGGAAGGGGAGATACGCAGTATTTT. It codes for CASSLATSGRGDTQYF.

This sequence joins TRBV9 and TRBJ2-2; 11 nucleotides match TRBD1. After removal of 3 bases from V and 5 bases from J, the junction contained 6 bases not matched to a gene. CDR1 is SGDLS and CDR2 is YYNGEE in the germline V gene. The CDR3 runs to 16 residues. CDR3 sequence: CASSARDRGTTGELFF. The DNA of the CDR3 is TGTGCCAGCAGCGCCCGGGACAGGGGGACGACCGGGGAGCTGTTTTTT.

J is TRBJ1-1 and V is TRBV3-1 (or the pseudogene TRBV3-2), with a possible D match to TRBD1 (6 bases). Germline lookup yields CDR1 LGHDT and CDR2 YNNKEL (reference sequence). V was pared by 2 bases and J by 5 bases, with 15 bases between. This CDR3 is 15 amino acids long. The CDR3 region has the DNA TGTGCCAGCAGCCAAATGGGCAGGGGTGGTACTGAAGCTTTCTTT. Translation gives CASSQMGRGGTEAFF.

The sample holds many counts of this clone. V gene TRBV19 combines with J gene TRBJ2-3; TRBD2 agrees at 12 bases. The junction had 12 bases not matched to a gene; V was cut back by 7 bases and J by 4 bases. Germline V gene data show CDR1 as LNHDA and CDR2 as SQIVND (reference sequence). This CDR3 has 17 residues. The CDR3: CASKPSGGAWAADTQYF. In nucleotides, the CDR3 is TGTGCCAGTAAACCTAGCGGGGGGGCGTGGGCGGCAGATACGCAGTATTTT.

The chain carries TRBV19 and TRBJ2-2; 7 bases are shared with TRBD1. The V gene end was trimmed by 5 bases and the J gene end by 0 bases; junction bases not matched to a gene: 6. The CDR3 is 16 amino acids. Germline V gene lookup returns CDR1 LNHDA and CDR2 SQIVND (reference sequence). Here the CDR3 DNA reads TGTGCCAGTAGTTCGCTCGGGACAGCGAACACCGGGGAGCTGTTTTTT. It codes for CASSSLGTANTGELFF. The full variable domain, rest sourced from reference TRBV19 and TRBJ2-2, is DGGITQSPKYLFRKEGQNVTLSCEQNLNHDAMYWYRQDPGQGLRLIYYSQIVNDFQKGDIAEGYSVSREKKESFPLTVTSAQKNPTAFYLCASSSLGTANTGELFFGEGSRLTVL.